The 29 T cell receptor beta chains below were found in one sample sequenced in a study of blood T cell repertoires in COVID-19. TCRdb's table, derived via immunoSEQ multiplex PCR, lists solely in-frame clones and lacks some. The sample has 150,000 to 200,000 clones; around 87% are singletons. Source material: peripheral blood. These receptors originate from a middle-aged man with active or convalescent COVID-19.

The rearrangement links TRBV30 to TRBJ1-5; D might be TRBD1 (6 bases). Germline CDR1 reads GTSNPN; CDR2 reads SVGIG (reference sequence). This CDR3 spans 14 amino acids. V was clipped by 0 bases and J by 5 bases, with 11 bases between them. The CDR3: CAWSVLGAHQPQHF. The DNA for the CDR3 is TGTGCCTGGAGTGTACTGGGGGCGCATCAGCCCCAGCATTTT. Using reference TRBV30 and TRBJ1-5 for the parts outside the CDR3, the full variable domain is SQTIHQWPATLVQPVGSPLSLECTVEGTSNPNLYWYRQAAGRGLQLLFYSVGIGQISSEVPQNLSASRPQDRQFILSSKKLLLSDSGFYLCAWSVLGAHQPQHFGDGTRLSIL.

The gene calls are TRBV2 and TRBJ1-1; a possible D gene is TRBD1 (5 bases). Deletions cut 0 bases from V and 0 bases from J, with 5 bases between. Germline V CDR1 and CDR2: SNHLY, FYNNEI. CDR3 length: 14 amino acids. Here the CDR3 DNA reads TGTGCCAGCAGTGAAGCACAGGTGAACACTGAAGCTTTCTTT. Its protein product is CASSEAQVNTEAFF.

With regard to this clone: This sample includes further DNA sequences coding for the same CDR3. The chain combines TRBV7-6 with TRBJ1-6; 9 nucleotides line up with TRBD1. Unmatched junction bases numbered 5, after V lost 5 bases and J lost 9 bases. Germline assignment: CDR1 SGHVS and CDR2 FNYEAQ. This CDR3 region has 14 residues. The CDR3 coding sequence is TGTGCCAGCAGCCTGGGACAGGGAGGTTCACCCCTCCACTTT. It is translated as CASSLGQGGSPLHF. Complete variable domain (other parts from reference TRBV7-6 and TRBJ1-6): GAGVSQSPRYKVTKRGQDVALRCDPISGHVSLYWYRQALGQGPEFLTYFNYEAQQDKSGLPNDRFSAERPEGSISTLTIQRTEQRDSAMYRCASSLGQGGSPLHFGNGTRLTVT.

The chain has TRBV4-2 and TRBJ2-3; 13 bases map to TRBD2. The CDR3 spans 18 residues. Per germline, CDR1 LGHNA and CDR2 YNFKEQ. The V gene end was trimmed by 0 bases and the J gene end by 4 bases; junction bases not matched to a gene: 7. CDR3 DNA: TGTGCCAGCAGCCAAGATCAAGGGACTAGCGGGGTCCCAGATACGCAGTATTTT. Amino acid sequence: CASSQDQGTSGVPDTQYF.

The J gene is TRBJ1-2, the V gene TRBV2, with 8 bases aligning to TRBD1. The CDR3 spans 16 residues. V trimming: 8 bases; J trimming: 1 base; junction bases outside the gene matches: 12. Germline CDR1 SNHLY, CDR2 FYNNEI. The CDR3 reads CASARTGSGVNYGYTF. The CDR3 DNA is TGTGCCAGCGCCAGGACAGGGTCGGGAGTTAACTATGGCTACACCTTC.

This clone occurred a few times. The CDR3 protein is CASSLGQGIHNEQFF. In DNA form, the CDR3 reads TGTGCCAGCAGCCTGGGGCAGGGAATTCACAATGAGCAGTTCTTC. V gene TRBV9 combines with J gene TRBJ2-1, with D perhaps TRBD1 (5 bases). Germline V gene data show CDR1 as SGDLS and CDR2 as YYNGEE. V was trimmed by 4 bases and J by 5 bases, leaving 16 bases between them. This CDR3 contains 15 residues. Looking up the rest from reference TRBV9 and TRBJ2-1 gives the full variable domain: DSGVTQTPKHLITATGQRVTLRCSPRSGDLSVYWYQQSLDQGLQFLIQYYNGEERAKGNILERFSAQQFPDLHSELNLSSLELGDSALYFCASSLGQGIHNEQFFGPGTRLTVL.

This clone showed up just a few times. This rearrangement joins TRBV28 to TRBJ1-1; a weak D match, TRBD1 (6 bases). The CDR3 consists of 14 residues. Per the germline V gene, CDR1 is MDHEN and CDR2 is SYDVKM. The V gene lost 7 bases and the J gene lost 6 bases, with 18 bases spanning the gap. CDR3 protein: CASTFSGVLSEAFF. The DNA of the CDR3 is TGTGCCAGCACTTTCTCAGGGGTGCTCTCTGAAGCTTTCTTT.

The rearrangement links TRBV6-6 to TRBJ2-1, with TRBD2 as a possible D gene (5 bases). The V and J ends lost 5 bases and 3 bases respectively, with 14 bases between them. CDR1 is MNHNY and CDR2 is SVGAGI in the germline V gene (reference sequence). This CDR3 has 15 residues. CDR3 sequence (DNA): TGTGCCAGCAGTCCAGGACGGGAAATCTACAATGAGCAGTTCTTC. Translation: CASSPGREIYNEQFF.

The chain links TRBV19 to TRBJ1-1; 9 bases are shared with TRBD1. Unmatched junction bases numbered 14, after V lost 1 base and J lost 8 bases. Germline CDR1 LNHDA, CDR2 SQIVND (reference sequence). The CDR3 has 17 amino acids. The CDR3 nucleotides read TGTGCCAGTAGTATAGGGGGGGGGACAGGGAGGAGCACCGAAGCTTTCTTT. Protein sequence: CASSIGGGTGRSTEAFF.

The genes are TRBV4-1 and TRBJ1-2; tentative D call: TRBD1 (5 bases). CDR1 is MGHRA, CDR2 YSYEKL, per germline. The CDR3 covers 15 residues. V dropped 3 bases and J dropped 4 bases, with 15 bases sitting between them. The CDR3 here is CASSQMSQGSYGYTF. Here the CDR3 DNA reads TGCGCCAGCAGCCAGATGTCTCAGGGTAGCTATGGCTACACCTTC.

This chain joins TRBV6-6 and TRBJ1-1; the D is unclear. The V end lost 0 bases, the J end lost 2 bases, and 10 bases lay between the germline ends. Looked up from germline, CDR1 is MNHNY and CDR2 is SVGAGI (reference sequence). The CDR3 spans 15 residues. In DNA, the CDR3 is TGTGCCAGCAGTTACTCGCGGGCAGGAAACACTGAAGCTTTCTTT. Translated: CASSYSRAGNTEAFF.

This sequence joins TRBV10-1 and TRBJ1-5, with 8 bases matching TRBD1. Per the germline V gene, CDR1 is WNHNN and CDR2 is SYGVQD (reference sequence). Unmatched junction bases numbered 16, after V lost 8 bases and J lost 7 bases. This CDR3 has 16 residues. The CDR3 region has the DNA TGCGCCAGCGGAGTTTGGGACAGGCAAGGTTTCCAGCCCCAGCATTTT. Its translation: CASGVWDRQGFQPQHF.

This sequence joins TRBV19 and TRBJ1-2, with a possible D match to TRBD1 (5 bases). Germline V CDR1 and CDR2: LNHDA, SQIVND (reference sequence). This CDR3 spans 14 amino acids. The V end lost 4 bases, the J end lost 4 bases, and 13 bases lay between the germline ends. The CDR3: CASSSWDSGYGYTF. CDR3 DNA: TGTGCCAGTAGTAGTTGGGACTCCGGCTATGGCTACACCTTC.

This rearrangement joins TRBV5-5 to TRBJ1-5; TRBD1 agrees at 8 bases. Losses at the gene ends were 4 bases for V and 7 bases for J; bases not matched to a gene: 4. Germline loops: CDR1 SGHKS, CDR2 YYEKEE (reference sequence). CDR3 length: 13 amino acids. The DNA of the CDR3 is TGTGCCAGCAGCCCTGACAGGGGACAGCCCCAGCATTTT. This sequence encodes CASSPDRGQPQHF.

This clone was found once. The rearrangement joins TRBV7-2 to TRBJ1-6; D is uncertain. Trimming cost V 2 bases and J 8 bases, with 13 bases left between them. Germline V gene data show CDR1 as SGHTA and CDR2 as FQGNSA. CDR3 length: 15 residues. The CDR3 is CASSLFGDHDSPLHF. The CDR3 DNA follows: TGTGCCAGCAGCTTATTCGGGGATCATGATTCACCCCTCCACTTT.

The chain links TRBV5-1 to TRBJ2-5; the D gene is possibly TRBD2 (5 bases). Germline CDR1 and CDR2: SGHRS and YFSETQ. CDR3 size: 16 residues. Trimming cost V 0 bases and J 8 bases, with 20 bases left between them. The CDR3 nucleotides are TGCGCCAGCAGCTTGGCGGGGTCGGCTGGGGAAGGAACCCAGTACTTC. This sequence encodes CASSLAGSAGEGTQYF.

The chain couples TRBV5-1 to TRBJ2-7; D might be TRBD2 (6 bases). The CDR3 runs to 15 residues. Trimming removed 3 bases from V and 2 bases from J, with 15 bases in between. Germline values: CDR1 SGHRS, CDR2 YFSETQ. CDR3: CASSSGGALTYEQYF. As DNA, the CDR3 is TGCGCCAGCAGCTCCGGCGGGGCACTGACCTACGAGCAGTACTTC.

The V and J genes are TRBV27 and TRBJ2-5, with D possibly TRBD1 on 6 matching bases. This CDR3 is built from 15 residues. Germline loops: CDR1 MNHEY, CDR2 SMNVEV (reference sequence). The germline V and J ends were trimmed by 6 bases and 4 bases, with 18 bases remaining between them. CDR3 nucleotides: TGTGCCAGCAGAATAACAGGGATACGGGGAGAGACCCAGTACTTC. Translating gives CASRITGIRGETQYF.

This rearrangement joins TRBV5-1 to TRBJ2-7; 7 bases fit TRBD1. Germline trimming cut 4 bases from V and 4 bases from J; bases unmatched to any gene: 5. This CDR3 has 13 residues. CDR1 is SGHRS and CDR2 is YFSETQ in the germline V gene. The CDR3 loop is CASSIGTAYEQYF. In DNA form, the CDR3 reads TGCGCCAGCAGCATTGGGACAGCTTACGAGCAGTACTTC.

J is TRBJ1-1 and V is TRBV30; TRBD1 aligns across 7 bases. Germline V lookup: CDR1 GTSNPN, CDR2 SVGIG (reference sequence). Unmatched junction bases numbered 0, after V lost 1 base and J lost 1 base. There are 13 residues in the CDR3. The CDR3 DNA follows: TGTGCCTGGAGTGGGGACAGGAACACTGAAGCTTTCTTT. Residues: CAWSGDRNTEAFF.

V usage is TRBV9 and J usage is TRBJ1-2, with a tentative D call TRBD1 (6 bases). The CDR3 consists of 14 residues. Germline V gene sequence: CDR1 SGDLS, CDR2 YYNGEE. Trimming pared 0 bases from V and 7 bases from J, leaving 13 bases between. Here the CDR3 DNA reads TGTGCCAGCAGCGTAGACGGGGGGCGCGGTGGCTACACCTTC. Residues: CASSVDGGRGGYTF.

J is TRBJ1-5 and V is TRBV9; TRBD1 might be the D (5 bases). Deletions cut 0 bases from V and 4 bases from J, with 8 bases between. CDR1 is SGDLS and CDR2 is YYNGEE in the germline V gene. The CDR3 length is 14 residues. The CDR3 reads CASSVAGENQPQHF. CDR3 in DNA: TGTGCCAGCAGCGTAGCGGGGGAGAATCAGCCCCAGCATTTT.

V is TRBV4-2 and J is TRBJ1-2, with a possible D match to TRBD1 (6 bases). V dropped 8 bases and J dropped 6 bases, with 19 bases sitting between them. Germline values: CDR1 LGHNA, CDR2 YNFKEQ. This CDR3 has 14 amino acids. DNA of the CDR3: TGTGCCAGCGAATTCCTCCCACAGGGCGATGGCTACACCTTC. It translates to CASEFLPQGDGYTF.

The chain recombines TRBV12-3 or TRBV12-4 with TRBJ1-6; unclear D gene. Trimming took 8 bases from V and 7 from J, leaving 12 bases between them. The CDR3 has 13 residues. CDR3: CASAGSLNSPLHF. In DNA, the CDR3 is TGTGCCAGCGCGGGGTCCCTGAATTCACCCCTCCACTTT.

CDR3 nucleotides: TGTGCCAGCAGACACGACAGGGGCGGGGTAGATACGCAGTATTTT. Translation gives CASRHDRGGVDTQYF. The chain is built from TRBV6-5 and TRBJ2-3, with TRBD1 matching over 8 bases. CDR3 length: 15 residues. CDR1 and CDR2 (germline): MNHEY, SVGAGI. With 6 bases clipped from V and 5 bases from J, the junction kept 10 bases outside the gene matches.

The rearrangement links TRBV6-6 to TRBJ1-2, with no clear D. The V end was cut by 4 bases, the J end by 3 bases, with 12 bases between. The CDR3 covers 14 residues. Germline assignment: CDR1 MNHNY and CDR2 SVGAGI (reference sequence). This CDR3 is CASSSRATDYGYTF. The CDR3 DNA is TGTGCCAGCAGTTCGAGAGCAACCGACTATGGCTACACCTTC.

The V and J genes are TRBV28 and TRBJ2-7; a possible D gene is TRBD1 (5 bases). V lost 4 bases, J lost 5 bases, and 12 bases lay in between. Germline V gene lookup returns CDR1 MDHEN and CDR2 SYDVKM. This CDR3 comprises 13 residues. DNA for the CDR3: TGTGCCAGCAGTTCCTTCAGGGTACACGAGCAGTACTTC. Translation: CASSSFRVHEQYF.

CDR3 residues: CASSTRGATDTQYF. CDR3 in DNA: TGCGCCAGCAGCACACGGGGGGCCACAGATACGCAGTATTTT. The rearrangement joins TRBV5-1 to TRBJ2-3; D may be TRBD2 (7 bases). The CDR3 spans 14 residues. Trimming cost V 4 bases and J 2 bases, with 11 bases left between them. CDR1 is SGHRS and CDR2 is YFSETQ in the germline V gene.

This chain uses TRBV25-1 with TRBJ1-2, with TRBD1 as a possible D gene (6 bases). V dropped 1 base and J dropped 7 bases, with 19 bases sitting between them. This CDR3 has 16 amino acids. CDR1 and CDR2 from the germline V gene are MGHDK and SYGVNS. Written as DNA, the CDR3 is TGTGCCAGCAGTGAATTTTCAGGGGCAGGGATCACTGGCTACACCTTC. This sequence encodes CASSEFSGAGITGYTF.